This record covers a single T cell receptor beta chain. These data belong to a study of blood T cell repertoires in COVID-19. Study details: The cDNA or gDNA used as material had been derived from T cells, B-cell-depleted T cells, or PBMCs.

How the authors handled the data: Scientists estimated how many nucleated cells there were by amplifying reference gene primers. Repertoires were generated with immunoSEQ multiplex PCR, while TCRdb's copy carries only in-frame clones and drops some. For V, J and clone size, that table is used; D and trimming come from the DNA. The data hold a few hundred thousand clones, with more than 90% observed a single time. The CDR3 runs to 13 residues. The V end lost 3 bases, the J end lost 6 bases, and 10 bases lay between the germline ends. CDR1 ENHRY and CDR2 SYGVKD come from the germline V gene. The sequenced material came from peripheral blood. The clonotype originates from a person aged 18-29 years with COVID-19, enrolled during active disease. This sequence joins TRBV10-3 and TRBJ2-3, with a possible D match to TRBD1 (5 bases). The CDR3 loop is CAISEGVGDTQYF. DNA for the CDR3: TGTGCCATCAGTGAAGGGGTCGGCGATACGCAGTATTTT.